This T cell receptor beta chain was retrieved from a study of T cell responses to AZD1222 COVID-19 vaccine. Study-wide findings and caveats: Nearly half of unique spike-specific TCRs reportedly avoided B.1.351 and B.1.1.7 mutated regions.

A word on this clone: Its antigen is undetermined.

Profiled with immunoSEQ multiplex PCR; TCRdb holds only in-frame clones, not every one. The data hold under 150,000 clones, with 85% to 95% observed a single time. The V and J ends lost 2 bases and 6 bases, in that order; junction bases with no gene match: 5. The CDR3 spans 14 residues. Looked up from germline, CDR1 is LGHDT and CDR2 is YNNKEL (reference sequence). The TCR comes from an adult in good health. The chain carries TRBV3-1 (or the pseudogene TRBV3-2) and TRBJ2-7, with 9 bases matching TRBD1. Sequenced material: peripheral blood, taken on day 0 of AZD1222 vaccination. CDR3 sequence (DNA): TGTGCCAGCAGCCAACGGGACAGGGATCGCGAGCAGTACTTC. This encodes CASSQRDRDREQYF.